The TCR beta chain under discussion was sequenced for a study of CD8+CD57+ T cells in acquired aplastic anemia listed by TCRdb under 2018. The study in broad terms: Extracted DNA from sorted CD4+ and CD8+ cells averaged 3.2 ug, ranging from roughly 0.17 to 27.4 ug. A CD8+CD57+ expansion meant a frequency higher than the mean frequency seen in healthy subjects. Study-wide conclusions, independent of this receptor: Twenty-nine CD8+ CDR3 sequences were shared between patients and controls but appeared highly expressed in patients and within their immunodominant clones. Between patients and healthy controls, no significant difference in CD8+ Simpson's diversity was found (P=0.060).

The patients picked for sequencing were ones in whom flow cytometry had shown an expansion of CD8+CD57+ cells. All patients had severe acquired aplastic anemia diagnosed by International Study of Aplastic Anemia and Agranulocytosis and Camitta criteria. At the time blood was sampled, none of the patients had received any therapy. The study deep-sequenced TCR repertoires of sorted CD4+ and CD8+ blood T cells from severe aplastic anemia patients and healthy subjects. In the USA, patient enrollment took place under clinicaltrials.gov protocols 00001620, 01623167, 00001397, 00071045, 00081523 and 00961064. Ficoll-Paque density gradient centrifugation was used to isolate peripheral blood mononuclear cells. Before DNA was extracted, CD4+ and CD8+ T cells were sorted using either FACS or magnetic beads. Inclusive of the bounding cysteine and phenylalanine, the CDR3 is 13 residues long. Of the read, only the CDR3 DNA is kept; its 39 bases are in frame from base 1. Trimming removed 3 bases from V and 6 bases from J, leaving 14 bases between the germline ends. The germline V gene encodes CDR1 DFQATT and CDR2 SNEGSKA (reference sequence).

As for this clonotype: It has no known antigen specificity. Base qualities were left out, and no much larger clone turns up one base away.

Genomic DNA was used as template for profiling of TCR beta VDJ combinations and CDR3 sequences. TCR repertoire sequencing was run on an Illumina HiSeq 2000. Per the original workflow: TRBV/TRBJ rearrangement plots, CDR3 size and DJ length profiles, and Simpson's diversity index were used to evaluate the repertoires. The most abundant DNA sequence in the deep sequencing data was defined as the immunodominant clone. CDR3 amino acid sequences were screened for sharing across subjects and compared with published repertoires and the VDJdb database. TCRdb applied fastp at Q25 and MiXCR to the public reads, then kept only in-frame beta chains. Rows matching on CDR3 protein sequence are summarized as one entry with the most common DNA and genes. The V and J calls were not made by the authors but by TCRdb's processing. For this sample the table gives roughly 150,000 distinct CDR3 sequences, of which 45% to 55% were detected only once. 2.5% to 3% of the sample is taken by the ten largest.

The source of this sequence is a human donor with aplastic anemia. The rearranged chain carries TRBV20-1 and TRBJ1-1; the D gene is unclear. The sample taken for sequencing was sorted CD4+, CD8+, or CD8+CD57+ T cells (not recorded which) from PBMCs. The sequenced DNA: TGCAGTGCTAGGGCTTCCCAAGGCGCTGAAGCTTTCTTT. Translated, it reads CSARASQGAEAFF.